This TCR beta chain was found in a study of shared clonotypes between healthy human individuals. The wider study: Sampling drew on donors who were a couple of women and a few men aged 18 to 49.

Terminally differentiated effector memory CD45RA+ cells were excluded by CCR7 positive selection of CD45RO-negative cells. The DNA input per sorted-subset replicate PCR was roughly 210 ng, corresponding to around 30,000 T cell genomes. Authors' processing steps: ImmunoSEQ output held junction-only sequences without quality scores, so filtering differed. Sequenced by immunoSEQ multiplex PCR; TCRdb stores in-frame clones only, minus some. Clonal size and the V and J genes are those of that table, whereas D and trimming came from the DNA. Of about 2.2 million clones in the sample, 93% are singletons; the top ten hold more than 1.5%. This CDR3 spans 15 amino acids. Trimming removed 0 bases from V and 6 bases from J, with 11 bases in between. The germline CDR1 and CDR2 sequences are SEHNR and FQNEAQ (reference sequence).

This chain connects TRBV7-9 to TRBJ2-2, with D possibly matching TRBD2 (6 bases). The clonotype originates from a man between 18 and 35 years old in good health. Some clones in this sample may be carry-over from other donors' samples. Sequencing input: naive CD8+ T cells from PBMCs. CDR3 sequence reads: CASSLAPGGPGELFF. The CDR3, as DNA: TGTGCCAGCAGCTTAGCGCCCGGGGGACCCGGGGAGCTGTTTTTT.